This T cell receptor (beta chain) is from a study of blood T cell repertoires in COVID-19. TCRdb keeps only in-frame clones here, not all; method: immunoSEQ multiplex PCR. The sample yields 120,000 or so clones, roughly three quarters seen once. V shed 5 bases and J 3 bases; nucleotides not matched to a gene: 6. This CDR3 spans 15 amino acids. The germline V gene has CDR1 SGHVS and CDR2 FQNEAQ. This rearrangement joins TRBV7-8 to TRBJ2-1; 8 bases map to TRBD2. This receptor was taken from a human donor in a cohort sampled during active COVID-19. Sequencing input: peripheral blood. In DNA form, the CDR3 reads TGTGCCAGCAGCGTTTTAGCGGGAAGCTACAATGAGCAGTTCTTC. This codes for CASSVLAGSYNEQFF.